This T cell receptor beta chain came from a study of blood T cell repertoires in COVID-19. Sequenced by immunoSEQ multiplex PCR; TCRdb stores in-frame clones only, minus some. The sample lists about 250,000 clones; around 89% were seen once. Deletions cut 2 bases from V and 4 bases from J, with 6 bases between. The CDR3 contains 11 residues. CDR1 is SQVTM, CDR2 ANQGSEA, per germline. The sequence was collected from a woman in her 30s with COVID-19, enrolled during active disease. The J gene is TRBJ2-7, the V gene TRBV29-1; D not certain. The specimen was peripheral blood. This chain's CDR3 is CSVESRYEQYF. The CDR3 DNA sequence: TGCAGCGTTGAATCCCGTTACGAGCAGTACTTC.